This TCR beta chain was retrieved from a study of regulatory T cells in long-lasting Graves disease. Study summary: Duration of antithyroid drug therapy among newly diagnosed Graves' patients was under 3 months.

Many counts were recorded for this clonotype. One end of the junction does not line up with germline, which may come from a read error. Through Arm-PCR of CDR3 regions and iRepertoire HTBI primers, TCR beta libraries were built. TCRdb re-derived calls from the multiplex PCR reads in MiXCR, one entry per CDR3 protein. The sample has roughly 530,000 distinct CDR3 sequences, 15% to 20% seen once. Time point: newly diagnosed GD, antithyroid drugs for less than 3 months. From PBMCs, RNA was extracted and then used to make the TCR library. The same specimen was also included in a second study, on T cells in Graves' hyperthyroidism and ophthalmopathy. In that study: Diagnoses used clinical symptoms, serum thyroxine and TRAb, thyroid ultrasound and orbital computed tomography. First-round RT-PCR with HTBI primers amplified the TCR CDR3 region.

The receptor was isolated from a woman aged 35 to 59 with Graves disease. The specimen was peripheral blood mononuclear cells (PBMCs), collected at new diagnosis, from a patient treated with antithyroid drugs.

The CDR3 bases are TGTGCCAGCAGCACCGGACACCTCTATGGCTACACCTTC. This encodes CASSTGHLYGYTF. The genes are TRBV5-1 and TRBJ1-2; possibly TRBD1 for D (5 bases). The CDR3 totals 13 residues. CDR1 SGHRS and CDR2 YFSETQ come from the germline V gene.